This TCR beta chain came from a study of T cells in Graves' hyperthyroidism and ophthalmopathy. Patients with ophthalmopathy all had a Clinical Activity Score of at least 3, a NOSPECS grade of at least 4 and duration under 3 months. Uncontrolled infections, other autoimmune diseases, pregnancy or lactation led to exclusion of patients. This clonotype was found many times. The TCR beta CDR3 regions underwent amplification using RNA transcripts as the source. During a first-round RT-PCR of the TCR CDR3, the HTBI primer set was used. TCRdb reprocessed the multiplex PCR reads with MiXCR, giving one entry per CDR3 protein. Of approximately 430,000 distinct CDR3 sequences in the sample, about 14% were seen once. The CDR3 sequence is 14 residues long. V lost 3 bases and J 8 bases, leaving 16 bases between the germline ends. The V gene's germline CDR1 is MNHNS and CDR2 SASEGT.

Sample: blood. This clonotype was sampled from a man between 18 and 35 years old with Graves' ophthalmopathy. V and J are TRBV6-1 and TRBJ1-2; D call uncertain. CDR3 sequence (DNA): TGTGCCAGCAGTGAGATGCCCATGGAGGGAGGCTACACCTTC. This codes for CASSEMPMEGGYTF.